Below, 10 T cell receptor beta chains from the same sample are listed, as sequenced in a study of neurological immune-mediated disorders. The sample's time point: longitudinal time-point 1 (baseline). From the 5' RACE reads, TCRdb called clonotypes with MiXCR, one entry per CDR3 protein. The sample records tens of thousands of distinct CDR3 sequences, approximately 13% being singletons. Sequenced input: PBMCs. The receptor set was obtained from a female donor with HTLV-1-associated myelopathy (HAM/TSP).

Ten or more counts support this clonotype. The chain has TRBV2 and TRBJ1-1, with TRBD1 as a possible D gene (6 bases). This CDR3 contains 12 residues. The V end lost 7 bases, the J end lost 6 bases, and 12 bases lay between the germline ends. Germline CDR1 SNHLY, CDR2 FYNNEI. CDR3 loop: CASNQGKAEAFF. As DNA, the CDR3 is TGTGCCAGCAACCAGGGGAAGGCTGAAGCTTTCTTT.

This clonotype was detected many times. CDR3 sequence (DNA): TGTGCCAGCAGCATCCAAGAGACCCAGTACTTC. Amino acid sequence: CASSIQETQYF. V gene TRBV7-9 combines with J gene TRBJ2-5, with D hard to call. V lost 5 bases and J lost 1, with 2 bases in between. This CDR3 is built from 11 residues. The V gene's germline CDR1 is SEHNR and CDR2 FQNEAQ (reference sequence).

J is TRBJ1-4 and V is TRBV6-6; D is undetermined. V lost 2 bases and J lost 10, with 17 bases in between. This CDR3 region has 15 residues. The germline CDR1 and CDR2 sequences are MNHNY and SVGAGI (reference sequence). The CDR3 sequence: CASSYPVGREGKLFF. The DNA of the CDR3 is TGTGCCAGCAGTTACCCCGTTGGAAGGGAGGGAAAACTGTTTTTT.

This clonotype came up many times. The chain carries TRBV5-1 and TRBJ2-5; TRBD2 matches at 7 bases. The CDR3 runs to 16 residues. Germline V gene sequence: CDR1 SGHRS, CDR2 YFSETQ. The junction had 9 bases not matched to a gene; V was cut back by 1 base and J by 3 bases. CDR3 coding DNA: TGCGCCAGCAGCTTGCAGTCAAGCGGGGCCGAAGAGACCCAGTACTTC. Translation: CASSLQSSGAEETQYF.

There are a few counts of this clonotype. The V gene is TRBV5-1, the J gene TRBJ1-2; 7 nucleotides agree with TRBD1. The CDR3 extends over 14 amino acids. CDR1 is SGHRS and CDR2 is YFSETQ in the germline V gene. The ends lost 0 bases at V and 2 bases at J; junction bases unmatched: 1. The CDR3 region is CASSLGDSNYGYTF. CDR3 coding DNA: TGCGCCAGCAGCTTGGGGGACAGCAACTATGGCTACACCTTC.

This clonotype was seen ten or more times. The chain combines TRBV5-1 with TRBJ2-7; 9 nucleotides agree with TRBD1. The CDR3 spans 13 residues. Per the germline V gene, CDR1 is SGHRS and CDR2 is YFSETQ. V trimming: 7 bases; J trimming: 6 bases; junction bases outside the gene matches: 8. The CDR3 sequence: CASGTGYTLEQYF. For the CDR3, the DNA is TGCGCCAGCGGGACAGGGTACACGCTCGAGCAGTACTTC. The whole variable domain, filled in from reference TRBV5-1 and TRBJ2-7, reads KAGVTQTPRYLIKTRGQQVTLSCSPISGHRSVSWYQQTPGQGLQFLFEYFSETQRNKGNFPGRFSGRQFSNSRSEMNVSTLELGDSALYLCASGTGYTLEQYFGPGTRLTVT.

This clonotype was counted at least ten times. The chain couples TRBV10-3 to TRBJ1-5; D not resolved. V was clipped by 6 bases and J by 4 bases, with 7 bases between them. The CDR3 has 12 amino acids. In germline, CDR1 is ENHRY, CDR2 SYGVKD. Written as DNA, the CDR3 is TGTGCCATCAGAGAAGCAAATCAGCCCCAGCATTTT. This sequence encodes CAIREANQPQHF.

This clonotype was counted many times. The chain couples TRBV7-2 to TRBJ1-5; unclear D gene. V dropped 4 bases and J dropped 0 bases, with 10 bases sitting between them. This CDR3 region has 15 residues. Per the germline V gene, CDR1 is SGHTA and CDR2 is FQGNSA. This CDR3 reads CASSSTLNSNQPQHF. CDR3 nucleotide sequence: TGTGCCAGCAGCTCGACACTTAATAGCAATCAGCCCCAGCATTTT.

This sequence joins TRBV4-1 and TRBJ1-2; a weak D match, TRBD1 (6 bases). The germline gives CDR1 MGHRA, CDR2 YSYEKL. This CDR3 is 13 amino acids long. V lost 1 base to trimming and J lost 3 bases, with 6 bases between them. The CDR3 loop reads CASSQGQDYGYTF. In nucleotides, the CDR3 is TGCGCCAGCAGCCAAGGACAGGACTATGGCTACACCTTC.

This clonotype appeared a few times. This chain joins TRBV12-3 or TRBV12-4 and TRBJ2-7, with D hard to call. The V gene lost 6 bases and the J gene lost 2 bases, with 17 bases spanning the gap. CDR3 length: 15 amino acids. The CDR3 nucleotides are TGTGCCAGCAGCCAACCTGGCAGATCGGCCTACGAGCAGTACTTC. Translation: CASSQPGRSAYEQYF.